This is a list of T cell receptor beta chains from one sample in a study of OX40 agonist ivuxolimab in advanced cancers. Profiled with immunoSEQ multiplex PCR; TCRdb holds only in-frame clones, not every one. Among roughly 76,000 clones listed, more than 75% were seen once. This sample comprised CD4+ or CD8+ T cells sorted from blood, obtained in a trial of the OX40 agonist ivuxolimab. These receptors were collected from an adult with an advanced solid tumor such as melanoma, head and neck, liver or kidney cancer. CDR3s include the opening cysteine and the closing phenylalanine or tryptophan. The D gene is left open where the match is weak. Only some rows state a clone size, as once, few, many or a class for expanded clones.

j_gene,v_gene,d_gene,abundance,CDR3aa,CDR3nt
TRBJ1-1,TRBV2,NA,NA,CASRNGGAEAFF,TGTGCCAGCAGGAACGGGGGCGCTGAAGCTTTCTTT
TRBJ2-3,TRBV9,NA,NA,CASSVGGGADTQYF,TGTGCCAGCAGCGTAGGCGGGGGCGCAGATACGCAGTATTTT
TRBJ1-2,TRBV11-2,NA,NA,CASSLDLSSGYTF,TGTGCCAGCAGCTTAGATCTCTCCTCCGGCTACACCTTC
TRBJ1-1,TRBV6-5,NA,NA,CASSYSGRRNTEAFF,TGTGCCAGCAGTTACTCCGGACGAAGGAACACTGAAGCTTTCTTT
TRBJ2-2,TRBV27,TRBD2,NA,CASSLLAGVGELFF,TGTGCCAGCAGTTTACTAGCGGGGGTTGGGGAGCTGTTTTTT
TRBJ2-5,TRBV10-1,NA,NA,CASSEAKRGQETQYF,TGCGCCAGCAGTGAGGCCAAAAGAGGCCAAGAGACCCAGTACTTC
TRBJ2-7,TRBV23-1,NA,NA,CASSRRPGAREQYF,TGCGCCAGCAGTCGAAGACCGGGGGCCAGGGAGCAGTACTTC
TRBJ2-5,TRBV4-3,TRBD2,NA,CASSLSSGGAATQYF,TGCGCCAGCAGCCTATCTAGCGGGGGGGCCGCGACCCAGTACTTC
TRBJ1-1,TRBV7-3,NA,NA,CASSRGGRNTEAFF,TGTGCCAGCAGCCGCGGTGGGAGGAACACTGAAGCTTTCTTT
TRBJ2-2,TRBV27,NA,NA,CASRDRPRGTGELFF,TGTGCCAGCAGGGATAGGCCACGAGGCACCGGGGAGCTGTTTTTT
TRBJ2-1,TRBV6-1,NA,NA,CASSERGPWGEQFF,TGTGCCAGCAGTGAAAGAGGCCCGTGGGGTGAGCAGTTCTTC
TRBJ1-3,TRBV11-2,NA,once,CASSTRTVGGNTIYF,TGTGCCAGCAGCACCCGGACAGTAGGGGGAAACACCATATATTTT
TRBJ1-6,TRBV19,TRBD1,NA,CASREFTGGPPLHF,TGTGCCAGTAGAGAGTTTACAGGGGGACCACCCCTCCACTTT
TRBJ2-1,TRBV29-1,NA,NA,CSGRLANDLHNEQFF,TGCAGCGGCCGATTGGCTAATGACTTGCACAATGAGCAGTTCTTC
TRBJ2-3,TRBV7-2,TRBD2,NA,CASSSQSSGGRTTQYF,TGTGCCAGCAGCTCGCAGAGTAGCGGGGGCCGGACTACGCAGTATTTT
TRBJ2-7,TRBV7-2,NA,NA,CASSLGGRYEQYF,TGTGCCAGCAGCTTGGGGGGTCGGTACGAGCAGTACTTC
TRBJ2-3,TRBV14,NA,NA,CASSQEWGRSDTQYF,TGTGCCAGCAGCCAAGAATGGGGTCGGTCAGATACGCAGTATTTT
TRBJ1-2,TRBV7-2,NA,NA,CASSPKGDYGYTF,TGTGCCAGCAGCCCGAAGGGTGACTATGGCTACACCTTC
TRBJ1-6,TRBV4-2,TRBD1,NA,CASSSQTGANSPLHF,TGTGCCAGCAGCTCTCAGACAGGGGCAAATTCACCCCTCCACTTT
TRBJ2-5,TRBV11-2,NA,NA,CASSLVSGQGRETQYF,TGTGCCAGCAGCTTAGTATCAGGTCAGGGGAGAGAGACCCAGTACTTC
TRBJ1-1,TRBV5-1,NA,NA,CASSLLGVSTEAFF,TGCGCCAGCAGCTTGCTTGGGGTTTCTACTGAAGCTTTCTTT
TRBJ2-7,TRBV28,NA,NA,CASRGGGWSYEQYF,TGTGCCAGCAGAGGAGGGGGTTGGTCCTACGAGCAGTACTTC
TRBJ1-6,TRBV30,NA,NA,CAWSQGSNSPLHF,TGTGCCTGGTCCCAAGGGTCTAATTCACCCCTCCACTTT
TRBJ2-5,TRBV2,NA,NA,CASMGGGIGQETQYF,TGTGCCAGCATGGGGGGGGGCATTGGCCAAGAGACCCAGTACTTC
TRBJ2-3,TRBV28,TRBD2,NA,CASSSGSGTRGTGTQYF,TGTGCCAGCAGTAGTGGGTCTGGGACTAGAGGGACCGGTACGCAGTATTTT
TRBJ1-1,TRBV6-6,NA,NA,CASSSDREAFF,TGTGCCAGCAGTTCCGACAGGGAAGCTTTCTTT
TRBJ1-5,TRBV19,NA,NA,CASRPRARDQPQHF,TGTGCCAGTAGACCCAGGGCGAGGGATCAGCCCCAGCATTTT
TRBJ1-2,TRBV4-1,NA,NA,CASSQDLGGPNYGYTF,TGCGCCAGCAGCCAAGATCTAGGGGGACCCAACTATGGCTACACCTTC
TRBJ1-2,TRBV5-1,TRBD1,NA,CASSLGQGIRVGFWYGYTF,TGCGCCAGCAGCTTGGGACAGGGGATCAGAGTGGGGTTTTGGTATGGCTACACCTTC
TRBJ1-5,TRBV6-5,NA,few,CASTKSWGINQPQHF,TGTGCCAGCACCAAGAGTTGGGGTATCAATCAGCCCCAGCATTTT
TRBJ2-2,TRBV19,NA,NA,CASLDRNTGELFF,TGTGCCAGTTTGGACAGGAACACCGGGGAGCTGTTTTTT
TRBJ2-1,TRBV27,TRBD2,NA,CASSTRPRGAKFF,TGTGCCAGCAGTACCCGCCCGCGGGGGGCCAAGTTCTTC
TRBJ2-2,TRBV19,NA,NA,CASSTPGRYTGELFF,TGTGCCAGTAGTACTCCCGGCAGATACACCGGGGAGCTGTTTTTT
TRBJ1-1,TRBV7-6,NA,NA,CASKNYRDTEAFF,TGTGCCAGCAAGAACTACAGGGACACTGAAGCTTTCTTT
TRBJ2-6,TRBV10-3,NA,NA,CAISNLGGANVLTF,TGTGCCATCAGCAACCTGGGAGGGGCCAACGTCCTGACTTTC
TRBJ2-3,TRBV20-1,NA,NA,CSAYRTDTQYF,TGCAGTGCCTACAGAACAGATACGCAGTATTTT
TRBJ1-1,TRBV4-3,NA,NA,CASSQQGMNTEAFF,TGCGCCAGCAGCCAACAGGGGATGAACACTGAAGCTTTCTTT
TRBJ2-3,TRBV29-1,TRBD2,NA,CSGLLAGYTDTQYF,TGCAGCGGCCTACTAGCGGGGTACACAGATACGCAGTATTTT
TRBJ1-5,TRBV7-8,NA,NA,CASSLGLKNQPQHF,TGTGCCAGCAGCTTAGGGCTGAAAAATCAGCCCCAGCATTTT
TRBJ1-2,TRBV4-3,NA,NA,CASSQGGGPYGYTF,TGCGCCAGCAGCCAAGGGGGGGGGCCCTATGGCTACACCTTC
TRBJ2-5,TRBV7-9,TRBD1,NA,CASGKQGTETQYF,TGTGCCAGCGGCAAACAGGGGACAGAGACCCAGTACTTC
TRBJ2-7,TRBV7-9,NA,NA,CASGGTAYEQYF,TGTGCCAGCGGGGGGACAGCCTACGAGCAGTACTTC
TRBJ1-6,TRBV16,NA,NA,CASSQSDTGPLHF,TGTGCCAGCAGCCAATCCGACACCGGACCCCTCCACTTT
TRBJ1-5,TRBV15,NA,NA,CATSRDQSNNQPQHF,TGTGCCACCAGCAGAGATCAAAGTAACAATCAGCCCCAGCATTTT
TRBJ1-1,TRBV18,NA,NA,CASSRSRTGNEAFF,TGTGCCAGCTCACGATCGAGGACGGGAAATGAAGCTTTCTTT
TRBJ1-3,TRBV6-1,NA,once,CASGPPSGNTIYF,TGTGCCAGCGGACCTCCCTCTGGAAACACCATATATTTT
TRBJ2-7,TRBV18,TRBD1,NA,CASSPRSQGGIYEQYF,TGTGCCAGCTCACCACGTTCACAGGGGGGAATCTACGAGCAGTACTTC
TRBJ2-1,TRBV5-4,NA,once,CASSGPAYNEQFF,TGTGCCAGCAGCGGGCCGGCCTACAATGAGCAGTTCTTC
TRBJ1-5,TRBV2,NA,NA,CASVGDGLNQPQHF,TGTGCCAGCGTCGGGGACGGCCTCAATCAGCCCCAGCATTTT
TRBJ1-4,TRBV7-9,NA,NA,CASSQTRTNEKLFF,TGTGCCAGCAGCCAGACAAGGACTAATGAAAAACTGTTTTTT
TRBJ2-3,TRBV7-9,TRBD1,NA,CASSLRQGRTTDTQYF,TGTGCCAGCAGCCTTCGACAGGGTAGGACCACAGATACGCAGTATTTT
TRBJ1-2,TRBV6-5,NA,NA,CASSYSGFQSNYGYTF,TGTGCCAGCAGTTACTCAGGGTTTCAATCTAACTATGGCTACACCTTC
TRBJ1-5,TRBV19,NA,few,CASSGDTNQPQHF,TGTGCCAGTAGCGGGGACACAAATCAGCCCCAGCATTTT
TRBJ1-2,TRBV7-2,NA,medium-sized,CASSNTIAGLGRGGYTF,TGTGCCAGCAGTAATACCATAGCTGGGTTAGGCCGTGGAGGCTACACCTTC
TRBJ1-5,TRBV6-5,TRBD1,NA,CASSENRGNQPQHF,TGTGCCAGCAGTGAAAACAGGGGTAATCAGCCCCAGCATTTT
TRBJ1-5,TRBV5-4,TRBD1,NA,CASSLGGLTSNQPQHF,TGTGCCAGCAGCCTAGGGGGCCTGACGAGCAATCAGCCCCAGCATTTT
TRBJ2-7,TRBV5-4,TRBD2,NA,CASSPRLAGGPSSYEQYF,TGTGCCAGCAGCCCCCGCCTAGCGGGGGGTCCTAGCTCCTACGAGCAGTACTTC
TRBJ1-2,TRBV23-1,TRBD1,NA,CASGQGNYDGQANYGYTF,TGCGCCAGCGGACAGGGGAATTATGATGGGCAGGCTAACTATGGCTACACCTTC
TRBJ2-7,TRBV18,TRBD2,NA,CASSPPGVGGSGEQYF,TGTGCCAGCTCACCGCCAGGCGTGGGGGGGTCCGGCGAGCAGTACTTC